The source of this T cell receptor beta chain is a study of human T cells and chemical hapten exposure. TCRdb reanalysed the RACE reads using MiXCR and keeps one entry per CDR3 protein. Of about 95,000 distinct CDR3 sequences listed, 9.5% to 12% are singletons. The CDR3 loop spans 14 amino acids. The V gene end was trimmed by 3 bases and the J gene end by 8 bases; junction bases not matched to a gene: 5. Looked up from germline, CDR1 is SGHTA and CDR2 is FQGNSA. This clonotype was observed a few times. Regarding time point: patch test 2, 6 weeks after DPC sensitization. The treatment denotes: therapeutic diphenylcyclopropenone sensitization with weekly scalp DPC. Total RNA was isolated from whole blood that had not been fractionated.

This chain links TRBV7-2 with TRBJ1-4, with 8 positions matching TRBD1. The source of this sequence is a middle-aged woman with alopecia areata. Some clones in this sample may be carry-over from other donors' samples. Sequenced here: whole blood, sampled in connection with sensitization to the hapten diphenylcyclopropenone (DPC). In nucleotides, the CDR3 is TGTGCCAGCAGCTTTGACAGGGGAGGGGAAAAACTGTTTTTT. Protein: CASSFDRGGEKLFF.